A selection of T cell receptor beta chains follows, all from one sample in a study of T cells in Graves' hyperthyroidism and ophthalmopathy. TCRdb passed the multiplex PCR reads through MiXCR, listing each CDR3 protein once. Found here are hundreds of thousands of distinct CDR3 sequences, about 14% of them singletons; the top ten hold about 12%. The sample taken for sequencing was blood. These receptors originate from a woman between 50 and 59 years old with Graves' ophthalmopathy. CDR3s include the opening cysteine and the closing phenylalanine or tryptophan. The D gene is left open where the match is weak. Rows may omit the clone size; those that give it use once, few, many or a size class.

cdr3_aa: CASSLQGATTDTQYF; cdr3_nt: TGTGCCAGCAGTTTACAGGGGGCGACCACAGATACGCAGTATTTT; d_call: TRBD1; v_call: TRBV27; j_call: TRBJ2-3; clone_size: many; cdr3_length: 15
cdr3_aa: CASSYFGDGHTF; cdr3_nt: TGTGCCAGCAGTTACTTCGGGGACGGCCACACCTTC; d_call: -; v_call: TRBV6-2/TRBV6-3; j_call: TRBJ1-2; clone_size: -; cdr3_length: 12
cdr3_aa: CASSQRLASNTGELFF; cdr3_nt: TGTGCCAGCAGTCAGAGACTAGCGTCGAACACCGGGGAGCTGTTTTTT; d_call: TRBD2; v_call: TRBV28; j_call: TRBJ2-2; clone_size: many; cdr3_length: 16
cdr3_aa: CASSVSLAGTGNTGELFF; cdr3_nt: TGTGCCAGCAGCGTCTCACTGGCAGGGACAGGAAACACCGGGGAGCTGTTTTTT; d_call: TRBD1; v_call: TRBV9; j_call: TRBJ2-2; clone_size: few; cdr3_length: 18
cdr3_aa: CAISESPAPTDIQYF; cdr3_nt: TGTGCCATCAGTGAGTCACCAGCCCCAACGGACATTCAGTACTTC; d_call: -; v_call: TRBV10-3; j_call: TRBJ2-4; clone_size: -; cdr3_length: 15
cdr3_aa: CASSYRWFGGLVVNEQFF; cdr3_nt: TGTGCCAGCAGTTACCGTTGGTTCGGGGGCCTAGTAGTCAATGAGCAGTTCTTC; d_call: -; v_call: TRBV6-5; j_call: TRBJ2-1; clone_size: many; cdr3_length: 18
cdr3_aa: CSAPPTGGRYEQYF; cdr3_nt: TGCAGTGCCCCCCCGACAGGGGGCCGCTACGAGCAGTACTTC; d_call: TRBD1; v_call: TRBV20-1; j_call: TRBJ2-7; clone_size: many; cdr3_length: 14
cdr3_aa: CASSERRTEAFF; cdr3_nt: TGTGCCAGCAGTGAGCGACGGACTGAAGCTTTCTTT; d_call: -; v_call: TRBV6-1; j_call: TRBJ1-1; clone_size: many; cdr3_length: 12
cdr3_aa: CASSLGLVLQETQYF; cdr3_nt: TGTGCCAGCAGCTTAGGACTAGTACTACAAGAGACCCAGTACTTC; d_call: -; v_call: TRBV7-2; j_call: TRBJ2-5; clone_size: many; cdr3_length: 15
cdr3_aa: CASSHLGQGRFTGELFF; cdr3_nt: TGTGCCAGCAGCCATTTGGGACAGGGGCGCTTCACCGGGGAGCTGTTTTTT; d_call: TRBD1; v_call: TRBV3-1; j_call: TRBJ2-2; clone_size: many; cdr3_length: 17
cdr3_aa: CSGEGRDLHNSLANTDTQYF; cdr3_nt: TGCAGTGGGGAGGGGCGGGATCTCCACAATTCACTTGCTAACACAGATACGCAGTATTTT; d_call: TRBD2; v_call: TRBV20-1; j_call: TRBJ2-3; clone_size: few; cdr3_length: 20
cdr3_aa: CSARVQAGEGYTGELFF; cdr3_nt: TGCAGTGCTAGAGTGCAAGCGGGAGAGGGATATACCGGGGAGCTGTTTTTT; d_call: TRBD2; v_call: TRBV20-1; j_call: TRBJ2-2; clone_size: many; cdr3_length: 17
cdr3_aa: CASSFGRGRVAEFF; cdr3_nt: TGTGCCAGCAGTTTTGGCAGGGGGCGAGTTGCGGAGTTCTTC; d_call: TRBD1; v_call: TRBV12-3/TRBV12-4; j_call: TRBJ2-1; clone_size: many; cdr3_length: 14
cdr3_aa: CAAGQGSYNEQFF; cdr3_nt: TGTGCCGCCGGACAGGGGTCCTACAATGAGCAGTTCTTC; d_call: TRBD1; v_call: TRBV10-3; j_call: TRBJ2-1; clone_size: many; cdr3_length: 13
cdr3_aa: CASRSGQFQETQYF; cdr3_nt: TGTGCCAGCAGATCAGGACAGTTCCAAGAGACCCAGTACTTC; d_call: -; v_call: TRBV6-2/TRBV6-3; j_call: TRBJ2-5; clone_size: -; cdr3_length: 14
cdr3_aa: CASSATAKGTEAFF; cdr3_nt: TGTGCCAGCAGTGCGACAGCAAAGGGGACTGAAGCTTTCTTT; d_call: -; v_call: TRBV2; j_call: TRBJ1-1; clone_size: many; cdr3_length: 14
cdr3_aa: CSATGGFYNEQFF; cdr3_nt: TGCAGTGCTACAGGGGGTTTCTACAATGAGCAGTTCTTC; d_call: TRBD1; v_call: TRBV20-1; j_call: TRBJ2-1; clone_size: many; cdr3_length: 13
cdr3_aa: CASSFVTRTSGRTDTQYF; cdr3_nt: TGTGCCAGCAGTTTCGTTACGCGGACTAGCGGGCGCACAGATACGCAGTATTTT; d_call: TRBD2; v_call: TRBV12-3/TRBV12-4; j_call: TRBJ2-3; clone_size: many; cdr3_length: 18
cdr3_aa: CASSPGGRRNYGYTF; cdr3_nt: TGTGCCAGCAGCCCAGGGGGAAGGCGAAACTATGGCTACACCTTC; d_call: TRBD1; v_call: TRBV11-3; j_call: TRBJ1-2; clone_size: many; cdr3_length: 15
cdr3_aa: CASSLPRYSNQPQHF; cdr3_nt: TGTGCCAGCAGTCTGCCCCGTTATAGCAATCAGCCCCAGCATTTT; d_call: -; v_call: TRBV28; j_call: TRBJ1-5; clone_size: many; cdr3_length: 15
cdr3_aa: CASSQGDYWQFF; cdr3_nt: TGTGCCAGCAGCCAAGGAGACTATTGGCAGTTCTTC; d_call: -; v_call: TRBV3-1; j_call: TRBJ2-1; clone_size: many; cdr3_length: 12
cdr3_aa: CASSEGQKEKLFF; cdr3_nt: TGTGCCAGCAGCGAAGGACAGAAGGAAAAACTGTTTTTT; d_call: -; v_call: TRBV7-9; j_call: TRBJ1-4; clone_size: many; cdr3_length: 13
cdr3_aa: CASSYNIGVHEQFF; cdr3_nt: TGTGCCAGCAGTTACAATATTGGGGTTCATGAGCAGTTCTTC; d_call: -; v_call: TRBV6-1; j_call: TRBJ2-1; clone_size: many; cdr3_length: 14
cdr3_aa: CSAGLAGGPRDEQYF; cdr3_nt: TGCAGTGCTGGACTAGCGGGAGGGCCGAGGGACGAGCAGTACTTC; d_call: TRBD2; v_call: TRBV20-1; j_call: TRBJ2-7; clone_size: many; cdr3_length: 15
cdr3_aa: CASSERSNYGYTF; cdr3_nt: TGTGCCAGCAGTGAAAGGTCTAACTATGGCTACACCTTC; d_call: -; v_call: TRBV2; j_call: TRBJ1-2; clone_size: many; cdr3_length: 13
cdr3_aa: CASSRGLAGYNEQFF; cdr3_nt: TGCGCCAGCAGCCGAGGACTAGCGGGCTACAATGAGCAGTTCTTC; d_call: TRBD2; v_call: TRBV2; j_call: TRBJ2-1; clone_size: many; cdr3_length: 15
cdr3_aa: CASSYRDRGPYGYTF; cdr3_nt: TGTGCCAGCAGTTACAGGGACAGGGGGCCTTATGGCTACACCTTC; d_call: TRBD1; v_call: TRBV6-5; j_call: TRBJ1-2; clone_size: many; cdr3_length: 15
cdr3_aa: CSARDRDTNYNEQFF; cdr3_nt: TGCAGTGCTAGGGACAGGGACACTAACTACAATGAGCAGTTCTTC; d_call: TRBD1; v_call: TRBV20-1; j_call: TRBJ2-1; clone_size: many; cdr3_length: 15
cdr3_aa: CASSLFVRGTDSGYTF; cdr3_nt: TGTGCCAGCAGTTTATTCGTTAGGGGGACGGACTCTGGCTACACCTTC; d_call: -; v_call: TRBV12-3/TRBV12-4; j_call: TRBJ1-2; clone_size: many; cdr3_length: 16
cdr3_aa: CSAKREGVNYEQYF; cdr3_nt: TGCAGTGCTAAACGGGAGGGAGTAAACTACGAGCAGTACTTC; d_call: TRBD2; v_call: TRBV20-1; j_call: TRBJ2-7; clone_size: -; cdr3_length: 14
cdr3_aa: CASSPTGEFDSNQPQHF; cdr3_nt: TGTGCCAGCAGTCCGACAGGGGAGTTTGATAGCAATCAGCCCCAGCATTTT; d_call: TRBD1; v_call: TRBV12-3/TRBV12-4; j_call: TRBJ1-5; clone_size: -; cdr3_length: 17
cdr3_aa: CASSLRDFDNEQFF; cdr3_nt: TGTGCCAGCAGCCTCCGGGACTTCGACAATGAGCAGTTCTTC; d_call: -; v_call: TRBV12-3/TRBV12-4; j_call: TRBJ2-1; clone_size: many; cdr3_length: 14
cdr3_aa: CASRDRLRGAGEAFF; cdr3_nt: TGTGCCAGCAGGGATCGCCTTCGGGGGGCAGGTGAAGCTTTCTTT; d_call: -; v_call: TRBV12-3/TRBV12-4; j_call: TRBJ1-1; clone_size: -; cdr3_length: 15
cdr3_aa: CASARLAGGTANEQFF; cdr3_nt: TGTGCCAGCGCTAGACTAGCGGGAGGTACGGCAAATGAGCAGTTCTTC; d_call: TRBD2; v_call: TRBV19; j_call: TRBJ2-1; clone_size: -; cdr3_length: 16
cdr3_aa: CAWSEGGDTQYF; cdr3_nt: TGTGCCTGGAGTGAAGGGGGAGATACGCAGTATTTT; d_call: -; v_call: TRBV30; j_call: TRBJ2-3; clone_size: many; cdr3_length: 12
cdr3_aa: CASSQGQSSPLHF; cdr3_nt: TGCGCCAGCAGCCAGGGACAGTCTTCACCCCTCCACTTT; d_call: TRBD1; v_call: TRBV4-3; j_call: TRBJ1-6; clone_size: -; cdr3_length: 13
cdr3_aa: CASSVGSGSRTDTQYF; cdr3_nt: TGTGCCAGCAGCGTAGGTAGCGGGAGTAGGACAGATACGCAGTATTTT; d_call: TRBD2; v_call: TRBV9; j_call: TRBJ2-3; clone_size: -; cdr3_length: 16
cdr3_aa: CSARDRVWNEQFF; cdr3_nt: TGCAGTGCTAGAGACAGGGTGTGGAATGAGCAGTTCTTC; d_call: -; v_call: TRBV20-1; j_call: TRBJ2-1; clone_size: many; cdr3_length: 13
cdr3_aa: CASSLGQGYNSPLHF; cdr3_nt: TGTGCCAGCAGTTTAGGACAGGGATATAATTCACCCCTCCACTTT; d_call: TRBD1; v_call: TRBV7-2; j_call: TRBJ1-6; clone_size: many; cdr3_length: 15